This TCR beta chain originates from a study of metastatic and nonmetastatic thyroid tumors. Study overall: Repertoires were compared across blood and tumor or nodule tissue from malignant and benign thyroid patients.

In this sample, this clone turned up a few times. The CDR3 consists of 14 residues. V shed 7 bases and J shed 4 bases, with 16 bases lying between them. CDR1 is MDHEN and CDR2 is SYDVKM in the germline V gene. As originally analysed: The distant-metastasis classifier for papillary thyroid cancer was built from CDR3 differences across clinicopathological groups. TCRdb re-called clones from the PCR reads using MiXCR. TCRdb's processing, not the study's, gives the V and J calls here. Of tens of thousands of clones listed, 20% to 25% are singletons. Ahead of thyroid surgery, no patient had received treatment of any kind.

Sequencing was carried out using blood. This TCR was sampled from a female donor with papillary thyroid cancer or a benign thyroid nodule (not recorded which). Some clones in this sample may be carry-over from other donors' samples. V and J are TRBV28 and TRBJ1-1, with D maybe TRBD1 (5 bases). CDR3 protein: CASIFPGRGTEAFF. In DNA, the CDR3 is TGTGCCAGCATCTTCCCGGGGCGAGGCACTGAAGCTTTCTTT.